Below are 27 T cell receptor beta chains sequenced from a single sample in a study of blood T cell repertoires in COVID-19. The method was immunoSEQ multiplex PCR; TCRdb's version includes in-frame clones alone and lacks a portion of them. The sample lists around 190,000 clones; roughly 84% were seen once. Sequencing was done on a sample of peripheral blood. The receptors were gathered from an elderly woman with acute or convalescent COVID-19.

Concerning this clone: The junction departs from the called germline gene at one end, perhaps through a read error. The chain uses TRBV9 and TRBJ1-3, with D possibly being TRBD1 (6 bases). This CDR3 is 17 amino acids long. Germline V gene data show CDR1 as SGDLS and CDR2 as YYNGEE. Written as DNA, the CDR3 is TGTGTCAGCAGCGCTAAAGGACAGACTTACTCTGGAAACACCATATATTTT. Its translation is CVSSAKGQTYSGNTIYF.

V and J are TRBV28 and TRBJ1-5; 8 bases fit TRBD1. Germline CDR1 MDHEN, CDR2 SYDVKM. The CDR3 has 15 residues. The J segment lost 0 bases and the V segment lost 6 bases, leaving 4 bases of the junction unmatched. The chain's CDR3 is CASRQGDLSNQPQHF. As DNA, the CDR3 is TGTGCCAGCAGACAGGGGGACCTTAGCAATCAGCCCCAGCATTTT. The full variable domain, with the rest looked up from reference TRBV28 and TRBJ1-5, is DVKVTQSSRYLVKRTGEKVFLECVQDMDHENMFWYRQDPGLGLRLIYFSYDVKMKEKGDIPEGYSVSREKKERFSLILESASTNQTSMYLCASRQGDLSNQPQHFGDGTRLSIL.

This sequence joins TRBV5-1 and TRBJ2-3; 16 bases are shared with TRBD2. In germline, CDR1 is SGHRS, CDR2 YFSETQ. CDR3 length equals 24 residues. V lost 1 base to trimming and J lost 1 base; unmatched junction nucleotides: 21. CDR3 sequence: CASSLRVGTAPGTSGRVGTDTQYF. CDR3 nucleotide sequence: TGCGCCAGCAGCTTGAGGGTCGGGACAGCACCCGGGACTAGCGGGAGGGTTGGCACAGATACGCAGTATTTT. Together with reference TRBV5-1 and TRBJ2-3, the CDR3 gives the full variable domain: KAGVTQTPRYLIKTRGQQVTLSCSPISGHRSVSWYQQTPGQGLQFLFEYFSETQRNKGNFPGRFSGRQFSNSRSEMNVSTLELGDSALYLCASSLRVGTAPGTSGRVGTDTQYFGPGTRLTVL.

DNA for the CDR3: TGTGCCAGCAGCTTAGGACGGAGCTTTGAAGCTTTCTTT. It is translated as CASSLGRSFEAFF. This chain links TRBV7-2 with TRBJ1-1; no clear D. Trimming removed 1 base from V and 7 bases from J, with 10 bases in between. The CDR3 extends over 13 amino acids. Per the germline V gene, CDR1 is SGHTA and CDR2 is FQGNSA. The complete variable domain, with remaining parts taken from reference TRBV7-2 and TRBJ1-1, reads GAGVSQSPSNKVTEKGKDVELRCDPISGHTALYWYRQSLGQGLEFLIYFQGNSAPDKSGLPSDRFSAERTGGSVSTLTIQRTQQEDSAVYLCASSLGRSFEAFFGQGTRLTVV.

The rearrangement uses TRBV5-1 and TRBJ2-5, with 7 bases lining up with TRBD2. CDR3 length: 15 residues. With 4 bases clipped from V and 4 bases from J, the junction kept 10 bases outside the gene matches. In germline, CDR1 is SGHRS, CDR2 YFSETQ. This chain's CDR3 is CASSRKTSTRETQYF. Here the CDR3 DNA reads TGCGCCAGCAGCAGGAAGACTAGCACACGAGAGACCCAGTACTTC.

The V gene is TRBV4-3, the J gene TRBJ2-1; TRBD2 agrees at 10 bases. J gave up 8 bases and V 3 bases, and 10 bases lay outside the gene matches. Germline V lookup: CDR1 LGHNA, CDR2 YSLEER. This CDR3 is 16 amino acids long. The CDR3 nucleotides are TGCGCCAGCAGCCAGCGAGCGGGAGGGCCTGGGGATGAGCAGTTCTTC. Its translation: CASSQRAGGPGDEQFF.

The chain is built from TRBV5-4 and TRBJ1-1, with a possible D match to TRBD1 (5 bases). The CDR3 runs 17 residues. Germline CDR1 is SGHNT and CDR2 is YYREEE (reference sequence). V lost 4 bases and J lost 3, with 22 bases in between. CDR3 residues: CASSPGGARIGDTEAFF. In DNA form, the CDR3 reads TGTGCCAGCAGCCCCGGCGGGGCGCGTATAGGGGACACTGAAGCTTTCTTT. Drawing the rest from reference TRBV5-4 and TRBJ1-1, the complete variable domain is ETGVTQSPTHLIKTRGQQVTLRCSSQSGHNTVSWYQQALGQGPQFIFQYYREEENGRGNFPPRFSGLQFPNYSSELNVNALELDDSALYLCASSPGGARIGDTEAFFGQGTRLTVV.

V gene TRBV15 combines with J gene TRBJ1-1; D remains unclear. This CDR3 comprises 12 residues. Germline V gene data show CDR1 as LNHNV and CDR2 as YYDKDF (reference sequence). Trimming took 4 bases from V and 6 from J, leaving 9 bases between them. As DNA, the CDR3 is TGTGCCACCAGCAAGCGGAGGTCTGAAGCTTTCTTT. Protein sequence: CATSKRRSEAFF.

The rearrangement uses TRBV5-5 and TRBJ2-1; D is undetermined. Germline CDR1 is SGHKS and CDR2 is YYEKEE (reference sequence). Trimming shortened V by 3 bases and J by 2 bases, and 9 bases separated the two germline ends. The CDR3 is made up of 14 amino acids. CDR3 nucleotides: TGTGCCAGCAGCTCCCGGGTTGCCTACAATGAGCAGTTCTTC. This translates into CASSSRVAYNEQFF.

The rearrangement links TRBV10-3 to TRBJ1-1; TRBD1 matches at 8 bases. Germline lookup yields CDR1 ENHRY and CDR2 SYGVKD. The CDR3 sequence is 13 residues long. J gave up 4 bases and V 7 bases, and 5 bases lay outside the gene matches. This CDR3 reads CAITVDRATEAFF. The CDR3 bases are TGTGCCATCACCGTGGACAGGGCCACTGAAGCTTTCTTT.

V usage is TRBV19 and J usage is TRBJ1-6; D gene uncertain. Per the germline V gene, CDR1 is LNHDA and CDR2 is SQIVND (reference sequence). The CDR3 consists of 12 residues. V lost 6 bases, J lost 7 bases, and 7 bases lay in between. The CDR3, as DNA: TGTGCCAGTAGAGGAGGGAATTCACCCCTCCACTTT. Protein sequence: CASRGGNSPLHF. The full variable domain, in which reference TRBV19 and TRBJ1-6 provide the parts outside the CDR3, is DGGITQSPKYLFRKEGQNVTLSCEQNLNHDAMYWYRQDPGQGLRLIYYSQIVNDFQKGDIAEGYSVSREKKESFPLTVTSAQKNPTAFYLCASRGGNSPLHFGNGTRLTVT.

The CDR3 loop reads CASSQEIGWGLSGETQYF. CDR3 DNA sequence: TGCGCCAGCAGCCAAGAGATCGGATGGGGGCTGTCGGGGGAGACCCAGTACTTC. This chain joins TRBV4-3 and TRBJ2-5, with D maybe TRBD1 (6 bases). Germline V lookup: CDR1 LGHNA, CDR2 YSLEER. The CDR3 spans 18 residues. The V end lost 0 bases, the J end lost 5 bases, and 22 bases lay between the germline ends.

The chain joins TRBV2 to TRBJ2-1, with D unresolved. Germline V lookup: CDR1 SNHLY, CDR2 FYNNEI. CDR3 size: 15 residues. Trimming left V 6 bases short and J 4 bases short, with 16 bases between. This CDR3 is CASSLRPNGYNEQFF. CDR3 nucleotide sequence: TGTGCCAGCAGCCTCAGACCCAACGGGTACAATGAGCAGTTCTTC. Combining the CDR3 with reference TRBV2 and TRBJ2-1 gives the whole variable domain EPEVTQTPSHQVTQMGQEVILRCVPISNHLYFYWYRQILGQKVEFLVSFYNNEISEKSEIFDDQFSVERPDGSNFTLKIRSTKLEDSAMYFCASSLRPNGYNEQFFGPGTRLTVL.

A single count supports this clone. The chain is built from TRBV19 and TRBJ2-2; 8 bases agree with TRBD1. The CDR3 consists of 14 residues. J lost 7 bases, V lost 3 bases, and 4 bases had no gene match. Germline assignment: CDR1 LNHDA and CDR2 SQIVND (reference sequence). The CDR3 here is CASSMPGGHGELFF. The CDR3 DNA follows: TGTGCCAGTAGTATGCCAGGGGGCCACGGGGAGCTGTTTTTT.

The chain links TRBV3-1 (or the pseudogene TRBV3-2) to TRBJ2-3, with 16 bases lining up with TRBD2. V was pared by 2 bases and J by 10 bases, with 9 bases of the junction left unmatched. CDR3 length equals 17 residues. CDR1 and CDR2 from the germline V gene are LGHDT and YNNKEL (reference sequence). The CDR3 nucleotides are TGTGCCAGCAGCCAAAGGGGGGGACTAGCGGGAGGGGAACCGCAGTATTTT. It codes for CASSQRGGLAGGEPQYF.

The chain recombines TRBV6-6 with TRBJ1-5, with TRBD1 as a possible D gene (6 bases). Trimming cost V 6 bases and J 1 base, with 13 bases left between them. The CDR3 sequence is 15 residues long. Germline V CDR1 and CDR2: MNHNY, SVGAGI (reference sequence). The CDR3 region is CASSHRVSSNQPQHF. For the CDR3, the DNA is TGTGCCAGCAGCCACAGGGTATCAAGCAATCAGCCCCAGCATTTT.

The chain couples TRBV5-6 to TRBJ1-1; 7 positions agree with TRBD1. Germline V gene sequence: CDR1 SGHDT, CDR2 YYEEEE. This CDR3 comprises 15 residues. V trimming: 3 bases; J trimming: 7 bases; junction bases outside the gene matches: 12. The CDR3 is CASSSIPGTVIEAFF. Here the CDR3 DNA reads TGTGCCAGCAGCTCTATCCCCGGGACAGTAATTGAAGCTTTCTTT. Combining the CDR3 with reference TRBV5-6 and TRBJ1-1 gives the whole variable domain DAGVTQSPTHLIKTRGQQVTLRCSPKSGHDTVSWYQQALGQGPQFIFQYYEEEERQRGNFPDRFSGHQFPNYSSELNVNALLLGDSALYLCASSSIPGTVIEAFFGQGTRLTVV.

This clone showed up just a few times. The chain carries TRBV7-2 and TRBJ1-5; 9 positions agree with TRBD1. The CDR3 totals 14 residues. Germline V gives CDR1 SGHTA, CDR2 FQGNSA. With 4 bases clipped from V and 6 bases from J, the junction kept 4 bases outside the gene matches. Here the CDR3 reads CASSSGTGPQPQHF. In DNA form, the CDR3 reads TGTGCCAGCAGCTCCGGGACAGGGCCTCAGCCCCAGCATTTT.

The chain couples TRBV3-1 (or the pseudogene TRBV3-2) to TRBJ1-2; D gene uncertain. V lost 1 base and J lost 0, with 9 bases in between. The CDR3 has 15 amino acids. CDR1 LGHDT and CDR2 YNNKEL come from the germline V gene (reference sequence). In DNA, the CDR3 is TGTGCCAGCAGCCAAGTTGGGGAGACTAACTATGGCTACACCTTC. It specifies CASSQVGETNYGYTF.

The chain combines TRBV6-1 with TRBJ1-1; D not certain. The CDR3 loop spans 16 amino acids. V gave up 6 bases and J gave up 2 bases, with 19 bases separating them. Per the germline V gene, CDR1 is MNHNS and CDR2 is SASEGT. CDR3 protein: CASREPPVRGNTEAFF. In DNA form, the CDR3 reads TGTGCCAGCAGGGAACCTCCAGTCCGAGGTAACACTGAAGCTTTCTTT.

The V gene is TRBV4-3, the J gene TRBJ1-6, with 10 bases identical to TRBD1. V lost 3 bases to trimming and J lost 9 bases; unmatched junction nucleotides: 14. The CDR3 is made up of 18 amino acids. Germline assignment: CDR1 LGHNA and CDR2 YSLEER. CDR3 in DNA: TGCGCCAGCAGCCATGGGGAACCGGGACAGGGGTGGGGTTCACCCCTCCACTTT. It is translated as CASSHGEPGQGWGSPLHF.

The chain links TRBV28 to TRBJ1-2; the match to TRBD1 covers 9 bases. The CDR3 runs 14 residues. Germline loops: CDR1 MDHEN, CDR2 SYDVKM. V dropped 3 bases and J dropped 4; count of bases not matched to a gene: 3. The CDR3 sequence is CASSLSTGGYGYTF. The CDR3 coding sequence is TGTGCCAGCAGTTTGTCGACAGGGGGCTATGGCTACACCTTC.

On this clone itself: One end of the junction is discordant with germline, which a read error may explain. This chain joins TRBV7-7 and TRBJ2-2; 10 nucleotides agree with TRBD2. The germline V gene encodes CDR1 SSHAT and CDR2 FNYEAQ (reference sequence). CDR3 length: 16 residues. The CDR3 region is CASSPGLAANTGELFF. The DNA for the CDR3 is TGTGCTAGCAGCCCAGGACTAGCGGCGAACACCGGGGAGCTGTTTTTT.

This clone was observed a handful of times. The chain links TRBV5-4 to TRBJ2-1; D not certain. The CDR3 sequence is 13 residues long. V lost 1 base and J 9 bases, leaving 11 bases between the germline ends. Germline CDR1 reads SGHNT; CDR2 reads YYREEE (reference sequence). Here the CDR3 DNA reads TGTGCCAGCAGCTTGCGACAAACGCTTGAGCAGTTCTTC. Protein product: CASSLRQTLEQFF. Full variable domain (missing parts from reference TRBV5-4 and TRBJ2-1): ETGVTQSPTHLIKTRGQQVTLRCSSQSGHNTVSWYQQALGQGPQFIFQYYREEENGRGNFPPRFSGLQFPNYSSELNVNALELDDSALYLCASSLRQTLEQFFGPGTRLTVL.

The chain combines TRBV7-2 with TRBJ2-2; TRBD2 agrees at 12 bases. From germline, CDR1 is SGHTA and CDR2 FQGNSA. This CDR3 region has 17 residues. After removal of 1 base from V and 4 bases from J, the junction contained 4 bases not matched to a gene. Here the CDR3 DNA reads TGTGCCAGCAGCTTAGTCCTAGCGGGAGGGCCCACCGGGGAGCTGTTTTTT. Protein product: CASSLVLAGGPTGELFF.

This chain uses TRBV5-1 with TRBJ2-5, with 8 bases aligning to TRBD1. The germline V gene has CDR1 SGHRS and CDR2 YFSETQ. J was trimmed by 5 bases and V by 2 bases; bases with no gene match: 8. The length of the CDR3 is 15 residues. Here the CDR3 reads CASSFIMTGEETQYF. The DNA of the CDR3 is TGCGCCAGCAGCTTTATCATGACAGGGGAGGAGACCCAGTACTTC.

The rearrangement joins TRBV25-1 to TRBJ2-2; D is possibly TRBD1 (5 bases). V was trimmed by 2 bases and J by 4 bases, leaving 11 bases between them. This CDR3 is 15 amino acids long. Germline V gene sequence: CDR1 MGHDK, CDR2 SYGVNS. The CDR3 protein is CASSEQYRTTGELFF. The CDR3 nucleotides are TGTGCCAGCAGTGAACAATACAGGACCACCGGGGAGCTGTTTTTT.